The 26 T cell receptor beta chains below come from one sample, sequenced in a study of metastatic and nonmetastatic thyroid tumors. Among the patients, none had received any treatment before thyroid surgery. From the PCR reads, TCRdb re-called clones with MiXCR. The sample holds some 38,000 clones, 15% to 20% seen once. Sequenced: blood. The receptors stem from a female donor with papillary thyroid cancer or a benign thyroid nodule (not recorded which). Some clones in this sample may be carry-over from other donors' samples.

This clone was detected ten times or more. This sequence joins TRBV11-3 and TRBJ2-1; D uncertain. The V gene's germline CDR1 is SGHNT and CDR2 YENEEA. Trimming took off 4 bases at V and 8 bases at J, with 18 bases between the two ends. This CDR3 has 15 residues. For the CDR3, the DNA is TGTGCCAGCAGCTCGGGTCTAAAGATCCAGGATGAGCAGTTCTTC. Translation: CASSSGLKIQDEQFF.

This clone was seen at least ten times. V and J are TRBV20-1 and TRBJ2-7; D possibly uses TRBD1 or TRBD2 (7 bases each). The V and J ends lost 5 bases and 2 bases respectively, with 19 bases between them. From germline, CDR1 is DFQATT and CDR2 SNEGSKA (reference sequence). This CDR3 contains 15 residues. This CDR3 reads CSAQGGGVYTYEQYF. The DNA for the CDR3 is TGCAGTGCTCAGGGGGGAGGGGTCTATACCTACGAGCAGTACTTC.

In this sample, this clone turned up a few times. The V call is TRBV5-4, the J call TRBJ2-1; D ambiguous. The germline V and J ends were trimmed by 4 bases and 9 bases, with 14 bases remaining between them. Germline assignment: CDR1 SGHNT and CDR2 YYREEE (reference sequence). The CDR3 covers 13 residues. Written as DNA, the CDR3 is TGTGCCAGCAGCGCCGATATAGCACGTGAGCAGTTCTTC. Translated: CASSADIAREQFF.

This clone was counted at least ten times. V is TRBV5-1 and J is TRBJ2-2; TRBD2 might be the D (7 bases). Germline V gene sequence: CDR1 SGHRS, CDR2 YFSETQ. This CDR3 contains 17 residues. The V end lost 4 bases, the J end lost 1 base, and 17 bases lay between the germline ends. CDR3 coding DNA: TGCGCCAGCAGCCCGGCGGGGGCAGGGATGAACACCGGGGAGCTGTTTTTT. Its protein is CASSPAGAGMNTGELFF.

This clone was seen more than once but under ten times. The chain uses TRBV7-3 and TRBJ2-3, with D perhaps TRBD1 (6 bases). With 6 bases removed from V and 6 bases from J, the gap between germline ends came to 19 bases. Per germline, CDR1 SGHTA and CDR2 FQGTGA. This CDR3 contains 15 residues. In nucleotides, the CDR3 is TGTGCCAGCAGTTCATACTCTCTGGGGGCGGATACGCAGTATTTT. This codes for CASSSYSLGADTQYF.

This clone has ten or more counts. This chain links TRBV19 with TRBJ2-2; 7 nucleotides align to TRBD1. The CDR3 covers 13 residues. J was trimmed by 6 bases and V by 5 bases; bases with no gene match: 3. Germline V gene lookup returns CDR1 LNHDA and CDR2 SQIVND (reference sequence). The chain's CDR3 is CASSGTVAGELFF. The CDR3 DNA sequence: TGTGCCAGTAGTGGGACAGTTGCCGGGGAGCTGTTTTTT.

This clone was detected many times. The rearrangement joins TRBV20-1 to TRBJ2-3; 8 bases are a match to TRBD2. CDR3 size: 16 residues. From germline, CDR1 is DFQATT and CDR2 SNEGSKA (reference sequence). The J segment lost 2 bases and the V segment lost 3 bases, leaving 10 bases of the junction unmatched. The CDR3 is CSARRESSGDTDTQYF. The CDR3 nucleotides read TGCAGTGCTAGGCGTGAGAGTAGCGGGGACACAGATACGCAGTATTTT.

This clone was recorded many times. CDR3 sequence reads: CSARIAGVWNEQFF. Here the CDR3 DNA reads TGCAGTGCTAGAATAGCGGGAGTATGGAATGAGCAGTTCTTC. The chain employs TRBV20-1 and TRBJ2-1, with 9 bases lining up with TRBD2. There are 14 residues in the CDR3. Losses at the gene ends were 2 bases for V and 7 bases for J; bases not matched to a gene: 6. Germline V gene sequence: CDR1 DFQATT, CDR2 SNEGSKA (reference sequence).

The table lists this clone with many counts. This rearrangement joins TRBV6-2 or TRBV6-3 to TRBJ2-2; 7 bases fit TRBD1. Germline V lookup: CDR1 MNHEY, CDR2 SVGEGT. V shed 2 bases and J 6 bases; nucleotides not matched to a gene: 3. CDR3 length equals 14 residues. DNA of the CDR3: TGTGCCAGCAGTTACAGGGGGCGGGCCGGGGAGCTGTTTTTT. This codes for CASSYRGRAGELFF.

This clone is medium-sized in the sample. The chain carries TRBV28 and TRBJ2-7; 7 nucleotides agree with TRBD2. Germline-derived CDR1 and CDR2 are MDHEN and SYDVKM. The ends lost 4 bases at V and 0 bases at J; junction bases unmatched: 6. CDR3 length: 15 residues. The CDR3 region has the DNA TGTGCCAGCAGTTGGGAGGGGCGATTCTCCTACGAGCAGTACTTC. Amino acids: CASSWEGRFSYEQYF.

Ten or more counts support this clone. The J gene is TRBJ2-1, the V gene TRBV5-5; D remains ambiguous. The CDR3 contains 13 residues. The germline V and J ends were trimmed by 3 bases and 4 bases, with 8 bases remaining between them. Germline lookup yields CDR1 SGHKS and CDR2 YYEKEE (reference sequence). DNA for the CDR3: TGTGCCAGCAGCTCCCCTAGTTACAATGAGCAGTTCTTC. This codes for CASSSPSYNEQFF. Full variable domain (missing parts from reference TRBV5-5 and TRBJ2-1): DAGVTQSPTHLIKTRGQQVTLRCSPISGHKSVSWYQQVLGQGPQFIFQYYEKEERGRGNFPDRFSARQFPNYSSELNVNALLLGDSALYLCASSSPSYNEQFFGPGTRLTVL.

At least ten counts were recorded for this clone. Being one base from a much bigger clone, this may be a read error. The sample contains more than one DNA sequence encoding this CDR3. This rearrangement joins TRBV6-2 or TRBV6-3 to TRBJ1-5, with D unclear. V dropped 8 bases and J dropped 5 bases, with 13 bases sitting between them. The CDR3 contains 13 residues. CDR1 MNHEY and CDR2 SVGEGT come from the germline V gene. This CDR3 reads CASHGRVYQPQHF. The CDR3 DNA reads TGTGCCAGCCATGGACGGGTATATCAGCCCCAGCATTTT.

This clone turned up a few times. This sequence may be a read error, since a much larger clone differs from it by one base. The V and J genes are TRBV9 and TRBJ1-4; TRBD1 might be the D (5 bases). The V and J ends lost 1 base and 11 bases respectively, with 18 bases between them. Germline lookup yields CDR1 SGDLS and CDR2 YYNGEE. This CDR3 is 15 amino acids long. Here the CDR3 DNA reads TGTGCCAGCAGCGTAACCGCGACAGCGGTGGAGAAACTGTTTTTT. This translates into CASSVTATAVEKLFF.

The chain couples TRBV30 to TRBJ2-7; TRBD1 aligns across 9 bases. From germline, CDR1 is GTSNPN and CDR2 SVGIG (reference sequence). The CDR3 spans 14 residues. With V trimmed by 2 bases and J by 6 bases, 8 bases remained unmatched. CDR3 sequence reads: CAWSRDRVGGEQYF. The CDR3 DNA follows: TGTGCCTGGAGTCGGGACAGGGTGGGCGGCGAGCAGTACTTC.

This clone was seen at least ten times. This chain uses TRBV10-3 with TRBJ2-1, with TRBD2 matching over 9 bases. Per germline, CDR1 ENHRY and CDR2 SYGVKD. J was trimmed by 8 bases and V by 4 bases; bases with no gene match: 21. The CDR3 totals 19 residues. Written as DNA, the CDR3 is TGTGCCATCAGTGTACGTTTAGCGGGGGAAGGAGGGGGAACCTATGAGCAGTTCTTC. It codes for CAISVRLAGEGGGTYEQFF.

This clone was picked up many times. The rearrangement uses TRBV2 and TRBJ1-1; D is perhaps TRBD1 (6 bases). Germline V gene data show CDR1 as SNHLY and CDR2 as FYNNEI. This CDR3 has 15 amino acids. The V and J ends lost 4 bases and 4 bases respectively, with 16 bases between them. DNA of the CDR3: TGTGCCAGCAGTGGACAGGCGGGTGGGAGCACTGAAGCTTTCTTT. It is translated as CASSGQAGGSTEAFF.

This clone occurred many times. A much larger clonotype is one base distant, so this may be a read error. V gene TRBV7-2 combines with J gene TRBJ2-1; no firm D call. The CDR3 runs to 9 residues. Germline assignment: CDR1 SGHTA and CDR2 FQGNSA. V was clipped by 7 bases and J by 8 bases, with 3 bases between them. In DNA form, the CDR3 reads TGTGCCAGCATCTATGAGCAGTTCTTC. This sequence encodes CASIYEQFF.

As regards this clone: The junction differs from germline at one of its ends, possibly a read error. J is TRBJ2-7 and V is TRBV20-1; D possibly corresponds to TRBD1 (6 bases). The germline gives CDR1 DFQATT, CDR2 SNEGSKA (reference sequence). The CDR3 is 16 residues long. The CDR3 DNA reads TGCAGTGCTAGAGATTTTTTTCTGAGGGGGTCCTACGATCAGTACTTC. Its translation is CSARDFFLRGSYDQYF.

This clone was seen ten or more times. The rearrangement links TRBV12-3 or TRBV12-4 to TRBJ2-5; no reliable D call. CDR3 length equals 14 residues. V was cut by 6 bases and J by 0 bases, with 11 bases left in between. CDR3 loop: CASSPSSHQETQYF. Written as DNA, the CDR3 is TGTGCCAGCAGCCCAAGCTCCCACCAAGAGACCCAGTACTTC.

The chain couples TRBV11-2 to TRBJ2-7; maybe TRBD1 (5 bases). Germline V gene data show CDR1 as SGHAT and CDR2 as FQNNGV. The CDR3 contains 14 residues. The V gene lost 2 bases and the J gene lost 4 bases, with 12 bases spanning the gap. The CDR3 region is CASSLNPTAYEQYF. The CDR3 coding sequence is TGTGCCAGCAGCTTAAACCCGACAGCTTACGAGCAGTACTTC. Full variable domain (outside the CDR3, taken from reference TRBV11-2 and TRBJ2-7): EAGVAQSPRYKIIEKRQSVAFWCNPISGHATLYWYQQILGQGPKLLIQFQNNGVVDDSQLPKDRFSAERLKGVDSTLKIQPAKLEDSAVYLCASSLNPTAYEQYFGPGTRLTVT.

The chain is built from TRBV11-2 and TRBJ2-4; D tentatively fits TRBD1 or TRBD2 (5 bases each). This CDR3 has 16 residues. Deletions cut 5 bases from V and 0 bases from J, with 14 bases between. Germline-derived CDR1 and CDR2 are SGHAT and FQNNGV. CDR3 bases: TGTGCCAGCAGCGACAAAGGGACGGTAGCCAAAAACATTCAGTACTTC. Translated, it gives CASSDKGTVAKNIQYF.

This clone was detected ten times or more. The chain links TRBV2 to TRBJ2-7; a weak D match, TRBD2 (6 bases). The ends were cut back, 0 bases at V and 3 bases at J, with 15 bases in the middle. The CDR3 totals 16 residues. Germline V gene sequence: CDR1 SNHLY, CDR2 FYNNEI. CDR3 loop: CASSEAGIAEIYEQYF. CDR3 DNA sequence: TGTGCCAGCAGTGAAGCTGGAATAGCGGAAATCTACGAGCAGTACTTC.

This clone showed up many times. CDR3 sequence reads: CASNIKGNPKGYTF. DNA of the CDR3: TGTGCCTCCAACATCAAGGGGAATCCTAAGGGCTACACCTTC. The V and J genes are TRBV30 and TRBJ1-2; possible D gene TRBD1, 5 bases. Per germline, CDR1 GTSNPN and CDR2 SVGIG (reference sequence). This CDR3 contains 14 residues. V was clipped by 7 bases and J by 8 bases, with 23 bases between them.

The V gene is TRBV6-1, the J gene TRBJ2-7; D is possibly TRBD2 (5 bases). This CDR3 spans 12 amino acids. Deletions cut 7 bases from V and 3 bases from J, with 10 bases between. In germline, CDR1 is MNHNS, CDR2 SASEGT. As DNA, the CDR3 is TGTGCCAGCACGGAGGCCCGCTACGAGCAGTACTTC. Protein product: CASTEARYEQYF.

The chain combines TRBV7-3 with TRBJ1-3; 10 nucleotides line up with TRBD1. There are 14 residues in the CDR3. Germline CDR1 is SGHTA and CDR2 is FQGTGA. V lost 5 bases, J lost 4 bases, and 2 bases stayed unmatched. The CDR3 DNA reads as TGTGCCAGCAGCCTGACAGGGGGCGGAAACACCATATATTTT. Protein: CASSLTGGGNTIYF.

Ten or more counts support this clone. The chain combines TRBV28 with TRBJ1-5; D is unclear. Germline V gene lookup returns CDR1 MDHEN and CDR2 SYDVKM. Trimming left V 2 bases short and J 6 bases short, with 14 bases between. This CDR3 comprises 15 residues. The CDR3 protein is CASSLTRAGPQPQHF. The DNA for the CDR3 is TGTGCCAGCAGTTTAACCCGGGCAGGTCCTCAGCCCCAGCATTTT. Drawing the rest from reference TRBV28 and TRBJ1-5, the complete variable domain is DVKVTQSSRYLVKRTGEKVFLECVQDMDHENMFWYRQDPGLGLRLIYFSYDVKMKEKGDIPEGYSVSREKKERFSLILESASTNQTSMYLCASSLTRAGPQPQHFGDGTRLSIL.